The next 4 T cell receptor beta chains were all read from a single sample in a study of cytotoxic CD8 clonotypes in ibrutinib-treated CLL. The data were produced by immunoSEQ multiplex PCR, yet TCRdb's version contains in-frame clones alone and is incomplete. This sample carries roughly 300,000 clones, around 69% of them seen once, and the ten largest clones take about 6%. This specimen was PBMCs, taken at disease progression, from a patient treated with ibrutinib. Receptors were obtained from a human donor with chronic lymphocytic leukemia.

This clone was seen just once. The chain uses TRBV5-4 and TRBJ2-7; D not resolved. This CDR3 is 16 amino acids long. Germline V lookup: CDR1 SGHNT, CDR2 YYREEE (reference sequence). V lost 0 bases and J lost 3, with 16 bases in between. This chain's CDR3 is CASSLDLHRPNYEQYF. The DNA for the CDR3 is TGTGCCAGCAGCTTGGATCTCCACCGACCTAACTACGAGCAGTACTTC. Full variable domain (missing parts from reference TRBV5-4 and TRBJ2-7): ETGVTQSPTHLIKTRGQQVTLRCSSQSGHNTVSWYQQALGQGPQFIFQYYREEENGRGNFPPRFSGLQFPNYSSELNVNALELDDSALYLCASSLDLHRPNYEQYFGPGTRLTVT.

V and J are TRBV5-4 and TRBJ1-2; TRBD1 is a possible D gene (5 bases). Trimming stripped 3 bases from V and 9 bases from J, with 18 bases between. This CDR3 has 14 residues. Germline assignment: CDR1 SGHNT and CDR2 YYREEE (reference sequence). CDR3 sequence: CASSWDTGSSRYTF. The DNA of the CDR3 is TGTGCCAGCAGCTGGGATACAGGCTCCTCCCGCTACACCTTC.

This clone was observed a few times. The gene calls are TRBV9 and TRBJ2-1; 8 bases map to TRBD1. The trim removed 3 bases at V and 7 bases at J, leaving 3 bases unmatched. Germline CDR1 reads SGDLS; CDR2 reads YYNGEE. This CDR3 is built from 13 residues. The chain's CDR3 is CASSDRTGNEQFF. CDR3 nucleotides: TGTGCCAGCAGCGATAGGACAGGGAATGAGCAGTTCTTC. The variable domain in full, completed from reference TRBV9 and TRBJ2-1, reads DSGVTQTPKHLITATGQRVTLRCSPRSGDLSVYWYQQSLDQGLQFLIQYYNGEERAKGNILERFSAQQFPDLHSELNLSSLELGDSALYFCASSDRTGNEQFFGPGTRLTVL.

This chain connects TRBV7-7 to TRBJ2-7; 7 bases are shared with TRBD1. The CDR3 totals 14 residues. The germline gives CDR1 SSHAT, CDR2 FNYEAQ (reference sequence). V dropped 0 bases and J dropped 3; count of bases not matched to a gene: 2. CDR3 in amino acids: CASSLAAGGYEQYF. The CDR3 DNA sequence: TGTGCCAGCAGCTTAGCTGCAGGGGGCTACGAGCAGTACTTC.